The entry below gives a single TCR beta chain sequence along with its context. What it binds is not known. This CDR3 region has 13 residues. Germline V gives CDR1 SGHRS, CDR2 YFSETQ. After removal of 3 bases from V and 5 bases from J, the junction contained 4 bases not matched to a gene. The sample is drawn from a study of cytomegalovirus exposure and HLA in healthy donors. General study points: Most likely, a cluster of highly shared sequence variants arose as a sequencing artifact. Later, TCR association rates were found to vary by HLA locus, highest for DRB1 and lowest for HLA-C.

PCR employed 60 Vbeta and 13 Jbeta primers. TCRdb's table, derived via immunoSEQ multiplex PCR, lists solely in-frame clones and lacks some. The repertoire holds 99,000 or so clones, with over 12% as singletons. The sample comprised PBMCs. This TCR was sampled from a female donor in good health and CMV-seronegative. The gene calls are TRBV5-1 and TRBJ2-5; 7 nucleotides match TRBD1. CDR3 nucleotides: TGCGCCAGCAGCTCAACAGGGGCGGAGACCCAGTACTTC. Encoded protein: CASSSTGAETQYF.